Detailed here is one T cell receptor (beta chain). TCRdb redid the calling of the 5' RACE reads with MiXCR, one entry per CDR3 protein. The sample lists about 53,000 distinct CDR3 sequences, roughly 15% occurring once. The data belong to a study of T cells of healthy individuals. Germline trimming cut 5 bases from V and 5 bases from J; bases unmatched to any gene: 1. Per germline, CDR1 SEHNR and CDR2 FQNEAQ (reference sequence). The CDR3 spans 14 residues. The receptor was derived from a human donor in good health. The V call is TRBV7-9, the J call TRBJ2-1; TRBD2 agrees at 12 bases. The CDR3 sequence is CASSASGGDNEQFF. In nucleotides, the CDR3 is TGTGCCAGCAGCGCTAGCGGGGGGGACAATGAGCAGTTCTTC.